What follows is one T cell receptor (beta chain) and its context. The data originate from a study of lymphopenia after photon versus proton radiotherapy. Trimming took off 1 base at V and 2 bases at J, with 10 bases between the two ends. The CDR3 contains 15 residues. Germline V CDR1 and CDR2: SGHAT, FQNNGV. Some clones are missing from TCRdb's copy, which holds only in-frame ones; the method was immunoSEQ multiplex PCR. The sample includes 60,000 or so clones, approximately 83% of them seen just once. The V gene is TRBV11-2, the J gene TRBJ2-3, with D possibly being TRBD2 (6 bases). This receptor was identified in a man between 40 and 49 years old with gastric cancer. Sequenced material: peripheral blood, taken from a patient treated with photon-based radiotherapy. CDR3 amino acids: CASSLGTGDTDTQYF. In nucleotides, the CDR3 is TGTGCCAGCAGCTTAGGGACGGGGGACACAGATACGCAGTATTTT.